This T cell receptor (beta chain) came from a study of T cells in Graves' hyperthyroidism and ophthalmopathy. V lost 1 base and J lost 3; bases outside the gene matches: 8. The V gene's germline CDR1 is MGHRA and CDR2 YSYEKL. This CDR3 has 17 amino acids. Findings and limits, study-wide: Ophthalmopathy, as predicted by the model, came a median 6.5 months after the prediction.

This clonotype appeared many times. Its target is not known. Diagnoses rested on clinical symptoms, serum thyroxine and TRAb, thyroid ultrasound and orbital computed tomography. RNA transcripts gave rise to amplified TCR beta CDR3 regions. HTBI primers were employed in a first-round RT-PCR of the TCR CDR3. Each CDR3 protein gets one entry after TCRdb re-called the multiplex PCR reads with MiXCR. The sample shows about 520,000 distinct CDR3 sequences, around 22% of them seen only once. This clonotype originated in a woman aged 25-40 years with Graves' ophthalmopathy. The rearrangement uses TRBV4-1 and TRBJ2-5; 10 bases align to TRBD2. Sequenced: blood. The CDR3 sequence is CASSQVRIAGGKETQYF. CDR3 coding DNA: TGCGCCAGCAGCCAAGTGAGGATAGCGGGGGGTAAAGAGACCCAGTACTTC.